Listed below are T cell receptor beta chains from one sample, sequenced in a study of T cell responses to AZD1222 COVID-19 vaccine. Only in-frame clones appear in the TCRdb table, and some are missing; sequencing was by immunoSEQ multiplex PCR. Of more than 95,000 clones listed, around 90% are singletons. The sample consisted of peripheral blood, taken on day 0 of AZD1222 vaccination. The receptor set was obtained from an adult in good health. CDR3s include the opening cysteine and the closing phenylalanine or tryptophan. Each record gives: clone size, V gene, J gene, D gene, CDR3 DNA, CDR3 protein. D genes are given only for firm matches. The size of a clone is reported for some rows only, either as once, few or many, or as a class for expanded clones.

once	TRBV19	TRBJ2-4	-	TGTGCCAGTTCCCCCCACAGGGCTGGAACCAAAAACATTCAGTACTTC	CASSPHRAGTKNIQYF
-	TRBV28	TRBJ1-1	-	TGTGCCAGCAGTTTAGTCAACACTGAAGCTTTCTTT	CASSLVNTEAFF
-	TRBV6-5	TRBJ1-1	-	TGTGCCAGCAGAAACAGGTACGCGGGTGAAGCTTTCTTT	CASRNRYAGEAFF
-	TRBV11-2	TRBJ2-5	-	TGTGCCAGCAGTATGGTGTCCCAGTACTTC	CASSMVSQYF
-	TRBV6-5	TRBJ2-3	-	TGTGCCAGCAGCCCCTTCCAATTAGTGGCAGATACGCAGTATTTT	CASSPFQLVADTQYF
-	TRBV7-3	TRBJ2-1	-	TGTGCCAGCAGGTCCCCGGGGTCGTTTAACAATGAGCAGTTCTTC	CASRSPGSFNNEQFF
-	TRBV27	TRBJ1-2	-	TGTGCCAGCAGTGCCGGGGCCGGCTACACCTTC	CASSAGAGYTF
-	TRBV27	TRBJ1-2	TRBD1	TGTGCCAGCGGCTTAGACAGGGGGCGAGGTGGCTACACCTTC	CASGLDRGRGGYTF
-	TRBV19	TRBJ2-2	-	TGTGCCAGTAGTATGCGGGGTTCCACCGGGGAGCTGTTTTTT	CASSMRGSTGELFF
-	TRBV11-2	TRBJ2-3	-	TGTGCCAGCAGCTTAGCGGCCTTCCGCACAGATACGCAGTATTTT	CASSLAAFRTDTQYF
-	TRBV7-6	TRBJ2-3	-	TGTGCCAGCAGCTCCGGGTTTGCGGAAATAAGCACAGATACGCAGTATTTT	CASSSGFAEISTDTQYF
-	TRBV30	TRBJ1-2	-	TGTGCCGGCGGCGGGAACGACTATGGCTACACCTTC	CAGGGNDYGYTF
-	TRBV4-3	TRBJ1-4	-	TGCGCCAGCAGCCAAGATACACGGATGCGGGAAAAACTGTTTTTT	CASSQDTRMREKLFF
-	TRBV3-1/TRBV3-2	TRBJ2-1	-	TGTGCCAGCAGCCAAGCTGGGGGGCGCAATGAGCAGTTCTTC	CASSQAGGRNEQFF
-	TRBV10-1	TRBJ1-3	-	TGCGCCAGCAGTGCTCAGCATGGAAACACCATATATTTT	CASSAQHGNTIYF
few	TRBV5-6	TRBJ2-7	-	TGTGCCAGCAGCTTGGTAAGGGAACGGCCCTACGAGCAGTACTTC	CASSLVRERPYEQYF
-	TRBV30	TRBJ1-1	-	TGTGCCTCGAACCCGGGAGAAGCTTTCTTT	CASNPGEAFF
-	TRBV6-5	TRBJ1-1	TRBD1	TGTGCCAGCAGTTGGGGGACAGTGGGAACTGAAGCTTTCTTT	CASSWGTVGTEAFF
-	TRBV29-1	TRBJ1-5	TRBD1	TGCAGCGTGCAAACAGGGGGCAATCAGCCCCAGCATTTT	CSVQTGGNQPQHF
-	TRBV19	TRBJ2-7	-	TGTGCCAGTAGTGCCAACCCACAGTCATCGAGGGAGCAGTACTTC	CASSANPQSSREQYF
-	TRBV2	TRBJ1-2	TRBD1	TGTGCCAGCAGAGACAGGGTTACGGCTGGCTACACCTTC	CASRDRVTAGYTF
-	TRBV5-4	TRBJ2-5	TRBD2	TGTGCCAGCAGCTTTACCTGGTGGGGAGGGCCCGAAGAGACCCAGTACTTC	CASSFTWWGGPEETQYF
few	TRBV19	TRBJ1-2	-	TGTGCCAGTAGTCTCGGGCGGGGCGACTATGGCTACACCTTC	CASSLGRGDYGYTF
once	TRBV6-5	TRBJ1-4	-	TGTGCCAGCGTCCCAGGCGCCACTAATGAAAAACTGTTTTTT	CASVPGATNEKLFF
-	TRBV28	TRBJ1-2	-	TGTGCCAGCAGTTTGAGTTCCAGGAACTATGGCTACACCTTC	CASSLSSRNYGYTF
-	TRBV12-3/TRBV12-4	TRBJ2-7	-	TGTGCCAGCAGGGGGGACGGAACCTACGAGCAGTACTTC	CASRGDGTYEQYF
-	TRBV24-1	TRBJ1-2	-	TGTGCCACTAGGTCAGGAGGAGGAGTAAGGGATGGCTACACCTTC	CATRSGGGVRDGYTF
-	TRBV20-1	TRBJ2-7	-	TGCAGTGCTTCCAAGACCTACGAGCAGTACTTC	CSASKTYEQYF
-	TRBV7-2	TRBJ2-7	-	TGTGCCAGCAGCTTTAATCTACCGCCCAGTGAGCAGTACTTC	CASSFNLPPSEQYF
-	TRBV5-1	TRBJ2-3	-	TGCGCCAGCAGCTTATCTCGAGATACGCAGTATTTT	CASSLSRDTQYF
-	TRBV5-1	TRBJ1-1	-	TGCGCCAGCACCGAAGGACAATTCGAAGAAGCTTTCTTT	CASTEGQFEEAFF
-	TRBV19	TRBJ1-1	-	TGTGCCAGTAGTATAGTTGACCCCGCAACCATTAACACTGAAGCTTTCTTT	CASSIVDPATINTEAFF
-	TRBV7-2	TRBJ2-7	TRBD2	TGTGCCAGCAGCTTAGGACTAGCGGGAGTCTACGAGCAGTACTTC	CASSLGLAGVYEQYF
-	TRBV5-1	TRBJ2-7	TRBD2	TGCGCCAGCAGCTTGGGACTAGCGGGGGACGCATCCTACGAGCAGTACTTC	CASSLGLAGDASYEQYF
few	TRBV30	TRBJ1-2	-	TGTGCCTGGAGTGTATACGTAAACTATGGCTACACCTTC	CAWSVYVNYGYTF
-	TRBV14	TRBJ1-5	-	TGTGCCAGCAGCCAAGATTTTTACCAGCCCCAGCATTTT	CASSQDFYQPQHF
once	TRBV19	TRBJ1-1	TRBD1	TGTGCCAGTAGTATCGGTAGGGGGCGAAGAGGCAAGACTGAAGCTTTCTTT	CASSIGRGRRGKTEAFF
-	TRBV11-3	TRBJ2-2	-	TGTGCCAGCAGCTTAGGGGCACAGACACTCAACACCGGGGAGCTGTTTTTT	CASSLGAQTLNTGELFF
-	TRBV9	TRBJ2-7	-	TGTGCCAGCAGCGTCGGCCAGGGGGGATACGAGCAGTACTTC	CASSVGQGGYEQYF
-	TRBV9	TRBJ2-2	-	TGTGCCAGCAGCGTACAAATACAGCTAAACACCGGGGAGCTGTTTTTT	CASSVQIQLNTGELFF
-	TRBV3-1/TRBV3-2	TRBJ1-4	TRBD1	TGTGCCAGCAGCCGGACCGGGACAGGGGATGAAAAACTGTTTTTT	CASSRTGTGDEKLFF
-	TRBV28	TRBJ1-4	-	TGTGCCAGCAGTTTCCCTCAGGAAGGGGATGAAAAACTGTTTTTT	CASSFPQEGDEKLFF
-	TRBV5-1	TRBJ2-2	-	TGCGCCAGCAGCTTGGGAGCGGCCAGCACCGGGGAGCTGTTTTTT	CASSLGAASTGELFF
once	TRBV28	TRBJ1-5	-	TGTGCCAGCAGTTTTCTGGATCAGCCCCAGCATTTT	CASSFLDQPQHF
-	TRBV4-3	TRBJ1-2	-	TGCGCCAGCAGCCAAGATCTTGGCGGAACGAACTATGGCTACACCTTC	CASSQDLGGTNYGYTF
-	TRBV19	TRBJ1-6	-	TGTGCCAGTAGTATTCAGGGTAATTCACCCCTCCACTTT	CASSIQGNSPLHF
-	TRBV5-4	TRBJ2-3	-	TGTGCCAGCAGCTCGCGGGCCCTCCCCGATACGCAGTATTTT	CASSSRALPDTQYF
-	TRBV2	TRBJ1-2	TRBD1	TGTGCCAGCAGTGAGAACAGGGGCTATGGCTACACCTTC	CASSENRGYGYTF
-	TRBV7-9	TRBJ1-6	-	TGTGCCAGCAGCTTAGCTACATCGTTGCGTGTGGATTCACCCCTCCACTTT	CASSLATSLRVDSPLHF
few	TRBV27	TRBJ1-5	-	TGTGCCAGCAGTTTGGGCGGAAACCAAAATCAGCCCCAGCATTTT	CASSLGGNQNQPQHF
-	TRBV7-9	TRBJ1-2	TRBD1	TGTGCCAGCAGCCCTGAGACAGGGTTCTATAACTATGGCTACACCTTC	CASSPETGFYNYGYTF
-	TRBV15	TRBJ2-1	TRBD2	TGTGCCACCAGCATGTTCAGCCGGCTAGCGGACTACAATGAGCAGTTCTTC	CATSMFSRLADYNEQFF
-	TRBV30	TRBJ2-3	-	TGTGCCTGGAGACAGAGTAGCACAGATACGCAGTATTTT	CAWRQSSTDTQYF
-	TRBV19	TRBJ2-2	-	TGTGCCAGTAGTACCGCGAGGATCACCGGGGAGCTGTTTTTT	CASSTARITGELFF
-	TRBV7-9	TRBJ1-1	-	TGTGCCAGCAGCTTAGCCCCCCTGCTGGTGAACACTGAAGCTTTCTTT	CASSLAPLLVNTEAFF
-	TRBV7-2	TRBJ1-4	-	TGTGCCAGCAGCTTTGGGGGGTCGGCAACTAATGAAAAACTGTTTTTT	CASSFGGSATNEKLFF
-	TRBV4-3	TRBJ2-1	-	TGCGCCAGCAGCCAAGAGCGGAGGTCAATACAACCTTACAATGAGCAGTTCTTC	CASSQERRSIQPYNEQFF
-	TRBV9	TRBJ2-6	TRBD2	TGTGCCAGCAGCGTGTCCACTAGCGGGAGAAATGGGGCCAACGTCCTGACTTTC	CASSVSTSGRNGANVLTF
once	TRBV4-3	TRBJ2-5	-	TGCGCCAGCAGCCAAGCGGGTAAAGAGACCCAGTACTTC	CASSQAGKETQYF
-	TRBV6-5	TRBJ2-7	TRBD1	TGTGCCAGCAGTCGCGACAGGGGGCAGTACGAGCAGTACTTC	CASSRDRGQYEQYF